This T cell receptor beta chain was retrieved from a study of blood T cell repertoires in COVID-19. The wider study: Sample material is recorded as cDNA or gDNA derived from T cells, B-cell-depleted T cells, or PBMCs.

In germline, CDR1 is MNHEY, CDR2 SMNVEV (reference sequence). CDR3 length: 15 amino acids. Trimming removed 0 bases from V and 8 bases from J; junction bases left unmatched: 8. The method was immunoSEQ multiplex PCR; TCRdb's version includes in-frame clones alone and lacks a portion of them. The sample yields approximately 70,000 clones, 70% to 90% seen once. The material sequenced was peripheral blood. The J gene is TRBJ1-2, the V gene TRBV27; 8 bases match TRBD1. The receptor was isolated from a man between 70 and 80 years old with active COVID-19. The CDR3, as DNA: TGTGCCAGCAGTTTATCGGCACAGGGGGTCGGAGGCTACACCTTC. Translated: CASSLSAQGVGGYTF.